Following are 5 T cell receptor beta chains from one sample sequenced in a study of blood T cell repertoires in COVID-19 (dated by TCRdb to the early 2020s). Libraries were constructed by the immunoSEQ multiplex PCR assay. In its TCRdb copy, this immuneACCESS table keeps in-frame sequences only and misses some clones. Where compared with another copy, unresolved V genes explain less than half of these, and the others have no known cause. The sample table contains about 110,000 clones; only one count was recorded for about 85% of them. 4% to 5% of the sample is in the top ten clones. Sequencing was performed on peripheral blood. Source of these receptors: a middle-aged man with acute or convalescent COVID-19.

This clone was picked up a small number of times. The chain joins TRBV10-2 to TRBJ2-7, with TRBD1 identical over 8 bases. Germline trimming cut 3 bases from V and 4 bases from J; bases unmatched to any gene: 5. The CDR3 loop spans 14 amino acids. The germline V gene has CDR1 WSHSY and CDR2 SAAADI. Here the CDR3 reads CASSEQGGSYEQYF. For the CDR3, the DNA is TGCGCCAGCAGTGAACAGGGGGGTTCGTACGAGCAGTACTTC.

The CDR3 here is CASSKNQGTEVTDTQYF. CDR3 bases: TGTGCCAGCAGCAAAAACCAAGGGACAGAAGTTACAGATACGCAGTATTTT. The chain is built from TRBV9 and TRBJ2-3; TRBD1 aligns across 7 bases. CDR1 is SGDLS, CDR2 YYNGEE, per germline. This CDR3 comprises 17 residues. The V segment lost 4 bases and the J segment 3 bases; nucleotides outside the gene matches: 14.

The genes are TRBV4-1 and TRBJ1-3, with D uncertain. Germline loops: CDR1 MGHRA, CDR2 YSYEKL. The germline V and J ends were trimmed by 5 bases and 0 bases, with 14 bases remaining between them. The CDR3 runs 16 residues. CDR3 DNA sequence: TGCGCCAGCAGCATACTAGGGCGTTTCTCTGGAAACACCATATATTTT. Residues: CASSILGRFSGNTIYF.

CDR3 residues: CASSQDRVETQYF. CDR3 DNA sequence: TGTGCCAGCAGTCAGGACAGGGTGGAGACCCAGTACTTC. The rearrangement links TRBV11-2 to TRBJ2-5, with 8 nucleotides matching TRBD1. J lost 5 bases, V lost 6 bases, and 5 bases had no gene match. Germline V lookup: CDR1 SGHAT, CDR2 FQNNGV. This CDR3 has 13 amino acids.

The rearrangement joins TRBV11-3 to TRBJ1-2, with a possible D match to TRBD1 (5 bases). V dropped 5 bases and J dropped 3 bases, with 10 bases sitting between them. Germline V gives CDR1 SGHNT, CDR2 YENEEA. This CDR3 spans 13 amino acids. CDR3 amino acids: CASSLDSYYGYTF. CDR3 bases: TGTGCCAGCAGCCTCGACAGCTACTATGGCTACACCTTC.